This T cell receptor beta chain emerged from a study of shared clonotypes between healthy human individuals. Whole-study context: There were three CD4 naive, three CD4 memory, two CD8 naive and one CD8 memory plates per donor.

The V gene's germline CDR1 is MGHRA and CDR2 YSYEKL. The CDR3 has 16 amino acids. Losses at the gene ends were 4 bases for V and 3 bases for J; bases not matched to a gene: 6. Naive CD8 populations comprised CD45RO-negative cells positively selected for CCR7, excluding terminally differentiated effector memory CD45RA+ cells. Participating donors were healthy, HIV-negative adults free of recent acute infections or vaccinations. Here immunoSEQ multiplex PCR was the method, and the copy in TCRdb shows in-frame clones only, minus some. The repertoire has roughly 590,000 clones, 95% to 96% of them found once; the top ten carry approximately 0.1%.

This rearrangement joins TRBV4-1 to TRBJ2-7; 13 bases fit TRBD2. The sample consisted of naive CD8+ T cells sorted from blood. The sequence was collected from a woman in her 30s in good health. In DNA form, the CDR3 reads TGCGCCAGCAGCCCACGGACTAGCGGGGGTGGCTACGAGCAGTACTTC. Protein: CASSPRTSGGGYEQYF.